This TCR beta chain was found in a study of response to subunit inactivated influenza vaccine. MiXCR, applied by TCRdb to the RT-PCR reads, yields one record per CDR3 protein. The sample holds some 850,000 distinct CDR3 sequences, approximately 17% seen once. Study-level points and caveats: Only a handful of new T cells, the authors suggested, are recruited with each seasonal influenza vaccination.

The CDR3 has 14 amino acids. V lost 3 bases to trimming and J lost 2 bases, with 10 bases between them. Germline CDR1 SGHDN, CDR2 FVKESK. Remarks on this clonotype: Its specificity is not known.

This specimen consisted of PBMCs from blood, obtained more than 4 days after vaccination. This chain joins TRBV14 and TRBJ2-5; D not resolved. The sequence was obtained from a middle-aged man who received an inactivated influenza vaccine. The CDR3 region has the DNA TGTGCCAGCAGCCAGGCCTACTTACAAGAGACCCAGTACTTC. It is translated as CASSQAYLQETQYF.